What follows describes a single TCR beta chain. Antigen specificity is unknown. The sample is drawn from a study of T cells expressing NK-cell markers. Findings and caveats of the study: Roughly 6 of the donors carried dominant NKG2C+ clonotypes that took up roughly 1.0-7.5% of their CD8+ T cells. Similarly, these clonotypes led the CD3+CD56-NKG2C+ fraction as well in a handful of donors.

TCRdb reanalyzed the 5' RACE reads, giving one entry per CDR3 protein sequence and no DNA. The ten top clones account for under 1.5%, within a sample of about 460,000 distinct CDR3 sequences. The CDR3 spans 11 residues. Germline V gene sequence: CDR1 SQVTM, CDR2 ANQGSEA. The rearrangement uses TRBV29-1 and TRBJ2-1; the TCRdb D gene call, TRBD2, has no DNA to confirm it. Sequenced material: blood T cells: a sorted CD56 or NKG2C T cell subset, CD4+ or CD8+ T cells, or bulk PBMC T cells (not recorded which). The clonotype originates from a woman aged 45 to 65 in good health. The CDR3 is CSVGSGRAGFF.